This is a list of T cell receptor beta chains from one sample in a study of CD8+ T cells in alopecia areata. Generated by immunoSEQ multiplex PCR, the TCRdb table keeps only in-frame clones and is missing some. The sample lists around 35,000 clones, less than 55% occurring once. Sequencing was performed on CD4+ Tregs sorted from blood. The receptors were sampled from a human donor with alopecia areata. The CDR3 runs from the conserved cysteine through the conserved F or W. Fields, in order: clone size, D gene, V gene, J gene, CDR3 protein, CDR3 DNA. D genes are given only for firm matches. Only some rows state a clone size, as once, few, many or a class for expanded clones.

clone size: once
D gene: NA
V gene: TRBV29-1
J gene: TRBJ2-1
CDR3 protein: CSVDDGSYNEQFF
CDR3 DNA: TGCAGCGTTGACGATGGGTCCTACAATGAGCAGTTCTTC

clone size: once
D gene: NA
V gene: TRBV7-9
J gene: TRBJ2-3
CDR3 protein: CASRPGPRGTQYF
CDR3 DNA: TGTGCCAGCAGACCCGGGCCCAGGGGTACGCAGTATTTT

clone size: once
D gene: NA
V gene: TRBV6-5
J gene: TRBJ2-2
CDR3 protein: CASNYGILAGELFF
CDR3 DNA: TGTGCCAGCAATTACGGTATCCTGGCCGGAGAGCTGTTTTTT

clone size: few
D gene: NA
V gene: TRBV28
J gene: TRBJ1-2
CDR3 protein: CASSLRGGDVNYGYTF
CDR3 DNA: TGTGCCAGCAGTTTACGTGGTGGGGACGTTAACTATGGCTACACCTTC

clone size: few
D gene: NA
V gene: TRBV28
J gene: TRBJ2-1
CDR3 protein: CASPKGPEQFF
CDR3 DNA: TGTGCCAGCCCCAAGGGGCCTGAGCAGTTCTTC

clone size: once
D gene: TRBD1
V gene: TRBV28
J gene: TRBJ2-3
CDR3 protein: CASSRPGQGWDTQYF
CDR3 DNA: TGTGCCAGCAGTCGCCCGGGACAGGGTTGGGATACGCAGTATTTT

clone size: NA
D gene: NA
V gene: TRBV5-4
J gene: TRBJ1-3
CDR3 protein: CASSLGGRSSGNTIYF
CDR3 DNA: TGTGCCAGCAGCTTGGGAGGACGTAGCTCTGGAAACACCATATATTTT

clone size: NA
D gene: NA
V gene: TRBV5-1
J gene: TRBJ1-2
CDR3 protein: CASSTGTNYGYTF
CDR3 DNA: TGCGCCAGCAGCACCGGGACAAACTATGGCTACACCTTC

clone size: NA
D gene: NA
V gene: TRBV5-1
J gene: TRBJ2-7
CDR3 protein: CASSLALVSYEQYF
CDR3 DNA: TGCGCCAGCAGCTTGGCCTTAGTTTCCTACGAGCAGTACTTC

clone size: NA
D gene: TRBD2
V gene: TRBV6-6
J gene: TRBJ2-3
CDR3 protein: CASSSPVAGASDTQYF
CDR3 DNA: TGTGCCAGCAGTTCACCCGTAGCGGGAGCTAGCGATACGCAGTATTTT

clone size: NA
D gene: NA
V gene: TRBV2
J gene: TRBJ1-2
CDR3 protein: CASSEVGLNYGYTF
CDR3 DNA: TGTGCCAGCAGTGAAGTTGGACTCAACTATGGCTACACCTTC

clone size: few
D gene: NA
V gene: TRBV7-2
J gene: TRBJ1-2
CDR3 protein: CASSREAAFYTF
CDR3 DNA: TGTGCCAGCAGCCGAGAGGCCGCCTTTTACACCTTC

clone size: few
D gene: NA
V gene: TRBV7-2
J gene: TRBJ2-5
CDR3 protein: CASSLGGGTQYF
CDR3 DNA: TGTGCCAGCAGCTTAGGAGGGGGGACCCAGTACTTC

clone size: NA
D gene: NA
V gene: TRBV29-1
J gene: TRBJ1-2
CDR3 protein: CSLLPPRFHSYTF
CDR3 DNA: TGCAGCCTGCTTCCGCCCCGTTTTCACTCCTACACCTTC

clone size: few
D gene: NA
V gene: TRBV29-1
J gene: TRBJ2-1
CDR3 protein: CSGLRNEQFF
CDR3 DNA: TGCAGCGGTCTAAGGAATGAGCAGTTCTTC

clone size: few
D gene: NA
V gene: TRBV9
J gene: TRBJ2-2
CDR3 protein: CASSKSGRLRLTGELFF
CDR3 DNA: TGTGCCAGCAGTAAATCAGGCAGGTTGCGACTCACCGGGGAGCTGTTTTTT

clone size: few
D gene: NA
V gene: TRBV10-2
J gene: TRBJ2-6
CDR3 protein: CASSRLSSGANVLTF
CDR3 DNA: TGCGCCAGCAGTAGACTGAGCTCTGGGGCCAACGTCCTGACTTTC

clone size: few
D gene: TRBD2
V gene: TRBV4-1
J gene: TRBJ2-1
CDR3 protein: CASSQARLAGDNEQFF
CDR3 DNA: TGCGCCAGCAGCCAAGCCAGACTAGCGGGAGACAATGAGCAGTTCTTC

clone size: NA
D gene: NA
V gene: TRBV25-1
J gene: TRBJ1-1
CDR3 protein: CASSERGTEAFF
CDR3 DNA: TGTGCCAGCAGTGAAAGGGGAACTGAAGCTTTCTTT

clone size: NA
D gene: TRBD1
V gene: TRBV18
J gene: TRBJ1-1
CDR3 protein: CASSPRPTGTEAFF
CDR3 DNA: TGTGCCAGCTCACCACGACCGACAGGGACTGAAGCTTTCTTT

clone size: NA
D gene: NA
V gene: TRBV6-6
J gene: TRBJ2-3
CDR3 protein: CASSPPGNTDTQYF
CDR3 DNA: TGTGCCAGCAGTCCCCCAGGGAACACAGATACGCAGTATTTT

clone size: NA
D gene: NA
V gene: TRBV19
J gene: TRBJ2-3
CDR3 protein: CASSFQRRADTQYF
CDR3 DNA: TGTGCCAGTAGCTTCCAGCGGAGAGCAGATACGCAGTATTTT

clone size: few
D gene: NA
V gene: TRBV2
J gene: TRBJ2-3
CDR3 protein: CASWRTSTDTQYF
CDR3 DNA: TGTGCCAGTTGGCGGACTAGCACAGATACGCAGTATTTT

clone size: few
D gene: NA
V gene: TRBV5-4
J gene: TRBJ2-7
CDR3 protein: CASSLGGRYSYEQYF
CDR3 DNA: TGTGCCAGCAGCTTGGGAGGCAGGTACTCCTACGAGCAGTACTTC

clone size: once
D gene: NA
V gene: TRBV13
J gene: TRBJ2-5
CDR3 protein: CASSGRTWQETQYF
CDR3 DNA: TGTGCCAGCAGCGGTCGGACTTGGCAAGAGACCCAGTACTTC

clone size: few
D gene: TRBD1
V gene: TRBV7-2
J gene: TRBJ1-2
CDR3 protein: CASSYRQGADYGYTF
CDR3 DNA: TGTGCCAGCAGCTACAGACAGGGGGCGGACTATGGCTACACCTTC

clone size: NA
D gene: TRBD2
V gene: TRBV7-2
J gene: TRBJ2-2
CDR3 protein: CASSPTSGSTGELFF
CDR3 DNA: TGTGCCAGCAGCCCTACTAGCGGGAGTACCGGGGAGCTGTTTTTT

clone size: NA
D gene: NA
V gene: TRBV7-2
J gene: TRBJ1-1
CDR3 protein: CASSERVQGGAEAFF
CDR3 DNA: TGTGCCAGCAGCGAGAGGGTTCAGGGTGGGGCTGAAGCTTTCTTT

clone size: NA
D gene: TRBD2
V gene: TRBV7-2
J gene: TRBJ2-4
CDR3 protein: CASSPRAGVGNIQYF
CDR3 DNA: TGTGCCAGCAGCCCTCGGGCGGGAGTGGGGAACATTCAGTACTTC

clone size: few
D gene: NA
V gene: TRBV9
J gene: TRBJ2-1
CDR3 protein: CASSVQGLGGEQFF
CDR3 DNA: TGTGCCAGCAGCGTACAGGGGCTTGGAGGTGAGCAGTTCTTC

clone size: NA
D gene: NA
V gene: TRBV6-5
J gene: TRBJ1-4
CDR3 protein: CASKGGAGEKLFF
CDR3 DNA: TGTGCCAGCAAGGGGGGGGCCGGAGAAAAACTGTTTTTT

clone size: NA
D gene: NA
V gene: TRBV4-3
J gene: TRBJ2-7
CDR3 protein: CASSQDFFGLEQYF
CDR3 DNA: TGCGCCAGCAGCCAAGATTTCTTCGGGCTCGAGCAGTACTTC

clone size: NA
D gene: TRBD2
V gene: TRBV2
J gene: TRBJ2-7
CDR3 protein: CASSFSLAVLPEQYF
CDR3 DNA: TGTGCCAGCAGTTTCTCTCTAGCGGTCTTACCCGAGCAGTACTTC

clone size: few
D gene: NA
V gene: TRBV7-2
J gene: TRBJ2-2
CDR3 protein: CASSLTAGELFF
CDR3 DNA: TGTGCCAGCAGCTTGACGGCCGGGGAGCTGTTTTTT

clone size: NA
D gene: TRBD2
V gene: TRBV9
J gene: TRBJ2-5
CDR3 protein: CASSLRSGGDFTFGETQYF
CDR3 DNA: TGTGCCAGCAGCCTCCGCAGCGGGGGGGATTTTACTTTCGGAGAGACCCAGTACTTC

clone size: NA
D gene: NA
V gene: TRBV9
J gene: TRBJ2-3
CDR3 protein: CASSSRLQNTDTQYF
CDR3 DNA: TGTGCCAGCAGCTCCCGACTCCAAAACACAGATACGCAGTATTTT

clone size: medium-sized
D gene: TRBD1
V gene: TRBV19
J gene: TRBJ2-5
CDR3 protein: CASSQDRGETQYF
CDR3 DNA: TGTGCCAGTAGTCAAGACAGGGGAGAGACCCAGTACTTC

clone size: NA
D gene: TRBD1
V gene: TRBV7-2
J gene: TRBJ2-7
CDR3 protein: CASSVGQGVEQYF
CDR3 DNA: TGTGCCAGCAGCGTAGGGCAGGGGGTCGAGCAGTACTTC

clone size: NA
D gene: NA
V gene: TRBV20-1
J gene: TRBJ1-2
CDR3 protein: CSARDRDGYTF
CDR3 DNA: TGCAGTGCTAGAGACAGGGATGGCTACACCTTC

clone size: medium-sized
D gene: TRBD1
V gene: TRBV18
J gene: TRBJ1-5
CDR3 protein: CASSPFPGQGGNQPQHF
CDR3 DNA: TGTGCCAGCTCACCTTTTCCCGGACAGGGGGGAAATCAGCCCCAGCATTTT

clone size: NA
D gene: NA
V gene: TRBV7-2
J gene: TRBJ1-1
CDR3 protein: CASSLAAGVNTEAFF
CDR3 DNA: TGTGCCAGCAGCTTAGCAGCCGGGGTGAACACTGAAGCTTTCTTT

clone size: few
D gene: TRBD1
V gene: TRBV7-8
J gene: TRBJ1-5
CDR3 protein: CASSPRGQGPTYSNQPQHF
CDR3 DNA: TGTGCCAGCAGCCCCCGGGGACAGGGGCCGACATATAGCAATCAGCCCCAGCATTTT

clone size: NA
D gene: TRBD2
V gene: TRBV4-3
J gene: TRBJ2-2
CDR3 protein: CASSQDPTQLAGYTGELFF
CDR3 DNA: TGCGCCAGCAGCCAAGATCCCACCCAACTAGCGGGGTACACCGGGGAGCTGTTTTTT

clone size: once
D gene: NA
V gene: TRBV6-1
J gene: TRBJ2-5
CDR3 protein: CASRERGSETQYF
CDR3 DNA: TGTGCCAGCAGGGAAAGGGGGTCAGAGACCCAGTACTTC

clone size: few
D gene: NA
V gene: TRBV11-2
J gene: TRBJ2-2
CDR3 protein: CASDLGQRGGYLTGELFF
CDR3 DNA: TGTGCCAGCGACCTAGGGCAGAGGGGGGGGTACCTCACCGGGGAGCTGTTTTTT

clone size: few
D gene: NA
V gene: TRBV7-2
J gene: TRBJ1-4
CDR3 protein: CASSPQTGFNEKLFF
CDR3 DNA: TGTGCCAGCAGCCCCCAGACGGGATTTAATGAAAAACTGTTTTTT

clone size: NA
D gene: NA
V gene: TRBV9
J gene: TRBJ2-1
CDR3 protein: CASSKEGRRQFF
CDR3 DNA: TGTGCCAGCAGCAAGGAGGGACGGAGGCAGTTCTTC

clone size: NA
D gene: TRBD1
V gene: TRBV27
J gene: TRBJ1-5
CDR3 protein: CASSPRGRGHLINQPQHF
CDR3 DNA: TGTGCCAGCAGTCCTCGCGGCAGGGGGCATTTAATCAATCAGCCCCAGCATTTT

clone size: NA
D gene: NA
V gene: TRBV7-2
J gene: TRBJ2-4
CDR3 protein: CASSLEWAGRNIQYF
CDR3 DNA: TGTGCCAGCAGCTTAGAGTGGGCAGGAAGAAACATTCAGTACTTC

clone size: NA
D gene: NA
V gene: TRBV5-1
J gene: TRBJ2-3
CDR3 protein: CASSLDSFGDTQYF
CDR3 DNA: TGCGCCAGCAGCTTGGACAGCTTTGGGGATACGCAGTATTTT

clone size: NA
D gene: TRBD1
V gene: TRBV7-9
J gene: TRBJ2-6
CDR3 protein: CASSHRGQGASGANVLTF
CDR3 DNA: TGTGCCAGCAGTCACCGCGGACAGGGGGCATCTGGGGCCAACGTCCTGACTTTC

clone size: few
D gene: NA
V gene: TRBV2
J gene: TRBJ2-1
CDR3 protein: CASSDYREQFF
CDR3 DNA: TGTGCCAGCAGTGATTACCGTGAGCAGTTCTTC

clone size: NA
D gene: NA
V gene: TRBV5-1
J gene: TRBJ1-2
CDR3 protein: CASIVMPGADGYTF
CDR3 DNA: TGCGCCAGCATCGTGATGCCCGGGGCCGATGGCTACACCTTC

clone size: NA
D gene: TRBD1
V gene: TRBV28
J gene: TRBJ1-4
CDR3 protein: CASRNDRGRLAKLFF
CDR3 DNA: TGTGCCAGCAGAAATGACAGGGGGCGCTTGGCAAAACTGTTTTTT

clone size: NA
D gene: TRBD2
V gene: TRBV5-5
J gene: TRBJ2-3
CDR3 protein: CASSLDGPAGTNYF
CDR3 DNA: TGTGCCAGCAGCTTGGACGGGCCAGCGGGGACTAATTATTTT

clone size: few
D gene: TRBD2
V gene: TRBV30
J gene: TRBJ2-3
CDR3 protein: CAWSTGTSGRIMTDTQYF
CDR3 DNA: TGTGCCTGGTCTACCGGGACTAGCGGGAGGATAATGACAGATACGCAGTATTTT

clone size: few
D gene: NA
V gene: TRBV7-2
J gene: TRBJ2-2
CDR3 protein: CASTDNGHYTGELFF
CDR3 DNA: TGTGCCAGCACCGATAACGGACACTACACCGGGGAGCTGTTTTTT